The text below deals with one T cell receptor (beta chain). These data belong to a study of blood T cell repertoires in COVID-19. About the research overall: The United States, Italy and Spain supplied acute and convalescent COVID-19 samples.

Per germline, CDR1 KGHDR and CDR2 SFDVKD. With V trimmed by 3 bases and J by 8 bases, 5 bases remained unmatched. The CDR3 has 13 amino acids. Adults between about 18 and 95 years of age took part from about two dozen US areas. Donors were grouped by their self-reported clinical history. TCRdb's copy holds only in-frame clones and misses some; the assay was immunoSEQ multiplex PCR. The data show 150,000 or so clones, around 84% seen once. The chain has TRBV24-1 and TRBJ1-1; the match to TRBD1 covers 7 bases. What was sequenced was PBMCs or T cells enriched from blood (not recorded which). The TCR sequence derives from a man in his forties who had recovered from COVID-19. The CDR3 spells CATSDPGGREAFF. The CDR3 coding sequence is TGTGCCACCAGTGATCCAGGGGGAAGGGAAGCTTTCTTT.